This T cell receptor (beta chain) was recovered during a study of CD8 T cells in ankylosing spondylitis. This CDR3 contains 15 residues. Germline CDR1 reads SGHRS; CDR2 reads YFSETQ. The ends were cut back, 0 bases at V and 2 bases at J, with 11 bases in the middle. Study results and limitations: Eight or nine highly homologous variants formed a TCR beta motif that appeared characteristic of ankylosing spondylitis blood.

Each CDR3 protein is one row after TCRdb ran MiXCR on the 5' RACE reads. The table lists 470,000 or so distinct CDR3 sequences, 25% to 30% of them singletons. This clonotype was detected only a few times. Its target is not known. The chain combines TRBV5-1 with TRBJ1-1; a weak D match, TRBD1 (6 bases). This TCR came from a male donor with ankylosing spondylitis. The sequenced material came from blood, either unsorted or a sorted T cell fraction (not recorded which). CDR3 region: CASSLVRTDNTEAFF. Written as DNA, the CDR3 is TGCGCCAGCAGCTTGGTTAGGACAGACAACACTGAAGCTTTCTTT.